The 24 T cell receptor beta chains presented below share a single source sample, sequenced in a study of cytomegalovirus exposure and HLA in healthy donors. The assay was immunoSEQ multiplex PCR, and TCRdb's table has in-frame clones only and misses some. The data show under 250,000 clones, around nine tenths seen once. Sequencing was performed on PBMCs. These TCRs come from a woman under 30 in good health and CMV-seronegative.

This chain links TRBV9 with TRBJ1-1; D call uncertain. V was clipped by 0 bases and J by 4 bases, with 10 bases between them. The CDR3 loop spans 14 amino acids. Germline V gene sequence: CDR1 SGDLS, CDR2 YYNGEE. CDR3 nucleotides: TGTGCCAGCAGCGTAGGCGTTTTGAGCACTGAAGCTTTCTTT. It specifies CASSVGVLSTEAFF.

V gene TRBV19 combines with J gene TRBJ1-4, with D perhaps matching TRBD1 (5 bases). Germline CDR1 reads LNHDA; CDR2 reads SQIVND (reference sequence). The CDR3 is 14 residues long. V lost 6 bases, J lost 0 bases, and 8 bases lay in between. In nucleotides, the CDR3 is TGTGCCAGTAGCCCGACAGCAACTAATGAAAAACTGTTTTTT. Amino acid sequence: CASSPTATNEKLFF.

V is TRBV6-5 and J is TRBJ1-4; possible D gene TRBD1, 5 bases. The CDR3 sequence is 16 residues long. The germline V and J ends were trimmed by 4 bases and 4 bases, with 16 bases remaining between them. CDR1 and CDR2 from the germline V gene are MNHEY and SVGAGI. The CDR3 spells CASSSHGGDFNEKLFF. The CDR3 bases are TGTGCCAGCAGTTCACATGGGGGGGACTTTAATGAAAAACTGTTTTTT.

The chain has TRBV19 and TRBJ1-4; TRBD1 matches at 7 bases. The CDR3 is 13 residues long. Germline CDR1 and CDR2: LNHDA and SQIVND (reference sequence). The V gene end was trimmed by 10 bases and the J gene end by 6 bases; junction bases not matched to a gene: 8. In DNA form, the CDR3 reads TGTGCCACAAGGGGGCGCGTGGATGAAAAACTGTTTTTT. Its translation: CATRGRVDEKLFF.

J is TRBJ2-3 and V is TRBV27; 7 bases align to TRBD2. Per the germline V gene, CDR1 is MNHEY and CDR2 is SMNVEV (reference sequence). V shed 3 bases and J 4 bases; nucleotides not matched to a gene: 1. The length of the CDR3 is 13 residues. Here the CDR3 DNA reads TGTGCCAGCAGTTTCGGACTAGCAGATACGCAGTATTTT. Residues: CASSFGLADTQYF.

This clone is a singleton in its sample. This rearrangement joins TRBV7-6 to TRBJ1-4, with D hard to call. V was trimmed by 5 bases and J by 10 bases, leaving 11 bases between them. Germline lookup yields CDR1 SGHVS and CDR2 FNYEAQ. CDR3 size: 12 residues. CDR3 DNA sequence: TGTGCCAGCAGCCCGAGGGAGGGAAAACTGTTTTTT. This translates into CASSPREGKLFF.

V usage is TRBV7-6 and J usage is TRBJ2-1; 14 positions agree with TRBD2. There are 16 residues in the CDR3. The V gene end was trimmed by 4 bases and the J gene end by 7 bases; junction bases not matched to a gene: 6. Germline CDR1 SGHVS, CDR2 FNYEAQ. CDR3 loop: CASSSRLAGGPNEQFF. The CDR3 bases are TGTGCCAGCAGCTCACGACTAGCGGGAGGGCCAAATGAGCAGTTCTTC.

The chain links TRBV5-6 to TRBJ2-3; 7 nucleotides agree with TRBD2. J was trimmed by 5 bases and V by 4 bases; bases with no gene match: 13. In germline, CDR1 is SGHDT, CDR2 YYEEEE. The length of the CDR3 is 16 residues. DNA for the CDR3: TGTGCCAGCAGCCCGCCCTGGCGGGAGTCGAGAGATACGCAGTATTTT. Translating it yields CASSPPWRESRDTQYF.

The chain recombines TRBV30 with TRBJ2-3; 7 bases are shared with TRBD2. The junction had 7 bases not matched to a gene; V was cut back by 5 bases and J by 2 bases. Germline V gives CDR1 GTSNPN, CDR2 SVGIG (reference sequence). The CDR3 is made up of 14 amino acids. The CDR3 protein is CAWSPTSITDTQYF. CDR3 nucleotide sequence: TGTGCCTGGTCTCCGACTAGCATCACAGATACGCAGTATTTT.

V usage is TRBV19 and J usage is TRBJ1-2; possibly TRBD1 for D (6 bases). The CDR3 consists of 14 residues. The germline V gene has CDR1 LNHDA and CDR2 SQIVND (reference sequence). With 7 bases removed from V and 5 bases from J, the gap between germline ends came to 17 bases. The CDR3: CASKSQAGTYGYTF. Written as DNA, the CDR3 is TGTGCCAGTAAGTCCCAGGCAGGGACATATGGCTACACCTTC.

The rearrangement joins TRBV7-2 to TRBJ1-2; 12 positions agree with TRBD1. The J segment lost 6 bases and the V segment lost 1 base, leaving 6 bases of the junction unmatched. The germline V gene encodes CDR1 SGHTA and CDR2 FQGNSA. This CDR3 spans 16 amino acids. CDR3 bases: TGTGCCAGCAGCTTAGGAGGGGGACAGGGGGCGCATGGCTACACCTTC. Translated: CASSLGGGQGAHGYTF.

This chain uses TRBV6-1 with TRBJ2-7, with unresolved D. V gave up 1 base and J gave up 5 bases, with 15 bases separating them. This CDR3 is built from 15 residues. Germline lookup yields CDR1 MNHNS and CDR2 SASEGT. The CDR3 nucleotides are TGTGCCAGCAGTGAAGGTATCTACTTACGAAACGAGCAGTACTTC. Residues: CASSEGIYLRNEQYF.

The rearrangement links TRBV28 to TRBJ2-3; 7 positions match TRBD1. The CDR3 consists of 13 residues. The trim removed 9 bases at V and 3 bases at J, leaving 6 bases unmatched. Germline V lookup: CDR1 MDHEN, CDR2 SYDVKM. The CDR3 DNA reads TGTGCCAGTCGGGACAGCGGAACAGATACGCAGTATTTT. This translates into CASRDSGTDTQYF.

V is TRBV7-6 and J is TRBJ2-5, with 9 bases that match TRBD1. V shed 4 bases, J shed 5 bases, and the junction held 8 bases outside the gene matches. This CDR3 spans 15 amino acids. Germline-derived CDR1 and CDR2 are SGHVS and FNYEAQ. The CDR3 sequence is CASSSLPGQGETQYF. The CDR3 DNA follows: TGTGCCAGCAGCTCCCTCCCGGGACAGGGCGAGACCCAGTACTTC. Full variable domain (rest looked up from reference TRBV7-6 and TRBJ2-5): GAGVSQSPRYKVTKRGQDVALRCDPISGHVSLYWYRQALGQGPEFLTYFNYEAQQDKSGLPNDRFSAERPEGSISTLTIQRTEQRDSAMYRCASSSLPGQGETQYFGPGTRLLVL.

The chain joins TRBV20-1 to TRBJ1-4; D call uncertain. V gave up 6 bases and J gave up 8 bases, with 10 bases separating them. This CDR3 region has 11 residues. Germline CDR1 DFQATT, CDR2 SNEGSKA (reference sequence). CDR3 DNA sequence: TGCAGTGCCCCGGTTTGGGAAAAACTGTTTTTT. Amino acid sequence: CSAPVWEKLFF.

The chain links TRBV9 to TRBJ1-6; 7 nucleotides agree with TRBD1. Germline CDR1 SGDLS, CDR2 YYNGEE. CDR3 length: 15 residues. The J segment lost 10 bases and the V segment lost 0 bases, leaving 7 bases of the junction unmatched. The CDR3 sequence: CASSVVDRDESPLHF. The CDR3 nucleotides are TGTGCCAGCAGCGTAGTCGACAGGGACGAATCACCCCTCCACTTT. The variable domain in full, completed from reference TRBV9 and TRBJ1-6, reads DSGVTQTPKHLITATGQRVTLRCSPRSGDLSVYWYQQSLDQGLQFLIQYYNGEERAKGNILERFSAQQFPDLHSELNLSSLELGDSALYFCASSVVDRDESPLHFGNGTRLTVT.

This clone was observed a handful of times. The V gene is TRBV10-1, the J gene TRBJ1-2; D might be TRBD1 (6 bases). Germline CDR1 is WNHNN and CDR2 is SYGVQD (reference sequence). The length of the CDR3 is 13 residues. Trimming stripped 5 bases from V and 4 bases from J, with 11 bases between. The CDR3 region is CASSQDSLYGYTF. As DNA, the CDR3 is TGCGCCAGCAGTCAGGACAGCCTCTATGGCTACACCTTC.

The chain recombines TRBV7-9 with TRBJ2-7; D may be TRBD1 (6 bases). The CDR3 runs to 15 residues. Germline values: CDR1 SEHNR, CDR2 FQNEAQ (reference sequence). Trimming cost V 1 base and J 4 bases, with 14 bases left between them. The chain's CDR3 is CASSLDGQWAYEQYF. In nucleotides, the CDR3 is TGTGCCAGCAGCTTAGATGGACAGTGGGCTTACGAGCAGTACTTC.

This chain links TRBV9 with TRBJ2-5, with TRBD2 identical over 14 bases. Unmatched junction bases numbered 6, after V lost 4 bases and J lost 4 bases. CDR3 size: 16 residues. Germline assignment: CDR1 SGDLS and CDR2 YYNGEE. Here the CDR3 DNA reads TGTGCCAGCAGCTTAAGACTAGCGGGAGGGGGAGAGACCCAGTACTTC. Its translation is CASSLRLAGGGETQYF.

V gene TRBV6-1 combines with J gene TRBJ1-2; D gene unclear. The germline V and J ends were trimmed by 0 bases and 2 bases, with 10 bases remaining between them. The CDR3 runs 15 residues. Per the germline V gene, CDR1 is MNHNS and CDR2 is SASEGT. The CDR3 DNA is TGTGCCAGCAGTGAAGCGGGCCGGAACAACTATGGCTACACCTTC. This translates into CASSEAGRNNYGYTF.

The sample holds one count of this clone. This chain connects TRBV28 to TRBJ2-7; the D gene is possibly TRBD2 (6 bases). The CDR3 runs 13 residues. Germline V CDR1 and CDR2: MDHEN, SYDVKM. V lost 5 bases, J lost 2 bases, and 10 bases lay in between. Written as DNA, the CDR3 is TGTGCCAGCAGTCCCGGGGGTACCTACGAGCAGTACTTC. Amino acid sequence: CASSPGGTYEQYF. The entire variable domain, with the rest obtained from reference TRBV28 and TRBJ2-7, is as follows: DVKVTQSSRYLVKRTGEKVFLECVQDMDHENMFWYRQDPGLGLRLIYFSYDVKMKEKGDIPEGYSVSREKKERFSLILESASTNQTSMYLCASSPGGTYEQYFGPGTRLTVT.

The V and J genes are TRBV28 and TRBJ1-4, with D possibly being TRBD1 (6 bases). The V end lost 9 bases, the J end lost 5 bases, and 10 bases lay between the germline ends. Germline CDR1 MDHEN, CDR2 SYDVKM. The CDR3 has 12 amino acids. The CDR3 DNA follows: TGTGCCAGTACGGGACAAAATGAAAAACTGTTTTTT. Residues: CASTGQNEKLFF.

The chain is built from TRBV11-2 and TRBJ2-7, with 13 nucleotides matching TRBD2. V dropped 5 bases and J dropped 3; count of bases not matched to a gene: 7. This CDR3 contains 16 residues. The V gene's germline CDR1 is SGHAT and CDR2 FQNNGV. The CDR3 loop is CASSPSRTSGSYEQYF. CDR3 nucleotides: TGTGCCAGCAGCCCGTCCAGGACTAGCGGGAGCTACGAGCAGTACTTC.

This chain links TRBV6-1 with TRBJ2-6; no clear D gene. Germline CDR1 reads MNHNS; CDR2 reads SASEGT. Trimming shortened V by 4 bases and J by 0 bases, and 4 bases separated the two germline ends. The length of the CDR3 is 14 residues. CDR3 residues: CASSAFSGANVLTF. DNA for the CDR3: TGTGCCAGCAGTGCATTCTCTGGGGCCAACGTCCTGACTTTC.